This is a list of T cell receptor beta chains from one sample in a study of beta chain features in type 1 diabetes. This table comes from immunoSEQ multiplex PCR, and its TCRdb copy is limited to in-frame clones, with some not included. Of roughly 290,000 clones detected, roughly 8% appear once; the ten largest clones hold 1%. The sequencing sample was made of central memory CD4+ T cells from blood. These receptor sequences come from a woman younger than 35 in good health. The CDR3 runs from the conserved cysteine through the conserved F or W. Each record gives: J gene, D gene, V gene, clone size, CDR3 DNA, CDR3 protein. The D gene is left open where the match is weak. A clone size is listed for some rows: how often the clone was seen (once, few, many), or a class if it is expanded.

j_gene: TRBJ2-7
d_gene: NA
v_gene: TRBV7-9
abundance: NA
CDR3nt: TGTGCCAGCAGCCGCCGGGACACAGGAATTTCTGAGCAGTACTTC
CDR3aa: CASSRRDTGISEQYF

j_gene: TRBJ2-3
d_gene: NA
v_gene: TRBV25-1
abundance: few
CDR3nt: TGTGCCAGCAGTGGGGTCAGGGACCCCACAGATACGCAGTATTTT
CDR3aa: CASSGVRDPTDTQYF

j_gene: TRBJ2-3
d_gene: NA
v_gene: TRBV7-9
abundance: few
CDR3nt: TGTGCCAGCAGCTTAGCCGGGCCTATCAGCCCAGATACGCAGTATTTT
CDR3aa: CASSLAGPISPDTQYF

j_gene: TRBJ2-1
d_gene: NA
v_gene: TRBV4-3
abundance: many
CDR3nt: TGCGCCAGCAGCACTACTTGGGTGGGAAGTGGGAACAATGAGCAGTTCTTC
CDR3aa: CASSTTWVGSGNNEQFF

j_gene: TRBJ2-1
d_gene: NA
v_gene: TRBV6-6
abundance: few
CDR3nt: TGTGCCAGCCATGGGGGCTCCTACAATGAGCAGTTCTTC
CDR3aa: CASHGGSYNEQFF

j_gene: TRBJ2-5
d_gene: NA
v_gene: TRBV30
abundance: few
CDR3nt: TGTGCCTGGAGTACTAGGGGAGAGACCCAGTACTTC
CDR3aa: CAWSTRGETQYF

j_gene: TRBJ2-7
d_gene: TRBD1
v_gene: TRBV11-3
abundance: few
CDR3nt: TGTGCCAGCAGCCTCCGGACAGGGTACGAGCAGTACTTC
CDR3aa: CASSLRTGYEQYF

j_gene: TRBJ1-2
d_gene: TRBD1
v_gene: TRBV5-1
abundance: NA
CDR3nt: TGCGCCAGCAGCTTGGCGGGACAGGCCTTCGGGGGCTACACCTTC
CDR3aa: CASSLAGQAFGGYTF

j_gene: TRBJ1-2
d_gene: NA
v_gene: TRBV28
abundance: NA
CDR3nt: TGTGCCAGCAGTTTGGCGATGAGGCTATATGGCTACACCTTC
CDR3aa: CASSLAMRLYGYTF

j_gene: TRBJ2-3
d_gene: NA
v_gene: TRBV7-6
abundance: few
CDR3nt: TGTGCCAGCAGCTTAGGAGTAGATACGCAGTATTTT
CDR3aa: CASSLGVDTQYF

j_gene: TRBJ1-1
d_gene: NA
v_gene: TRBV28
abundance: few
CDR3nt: TGTGCCAGCAGTTTATGGGGAAGTTACACTGAAGCTTTCTTT
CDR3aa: CASSLWGSYTEAFF